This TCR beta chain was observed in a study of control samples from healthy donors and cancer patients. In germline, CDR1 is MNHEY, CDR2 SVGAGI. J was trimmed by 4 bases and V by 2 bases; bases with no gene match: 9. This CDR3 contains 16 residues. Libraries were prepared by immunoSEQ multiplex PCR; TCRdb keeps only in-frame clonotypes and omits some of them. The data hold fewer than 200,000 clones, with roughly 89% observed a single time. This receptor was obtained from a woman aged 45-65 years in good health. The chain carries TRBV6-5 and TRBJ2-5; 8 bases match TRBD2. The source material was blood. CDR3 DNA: TGTGCCAGCAGTTACCCGGGGGGGGTAGGCACAGAGACCCAGTACTTC. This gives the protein CASSYPGGVGTETQYF.